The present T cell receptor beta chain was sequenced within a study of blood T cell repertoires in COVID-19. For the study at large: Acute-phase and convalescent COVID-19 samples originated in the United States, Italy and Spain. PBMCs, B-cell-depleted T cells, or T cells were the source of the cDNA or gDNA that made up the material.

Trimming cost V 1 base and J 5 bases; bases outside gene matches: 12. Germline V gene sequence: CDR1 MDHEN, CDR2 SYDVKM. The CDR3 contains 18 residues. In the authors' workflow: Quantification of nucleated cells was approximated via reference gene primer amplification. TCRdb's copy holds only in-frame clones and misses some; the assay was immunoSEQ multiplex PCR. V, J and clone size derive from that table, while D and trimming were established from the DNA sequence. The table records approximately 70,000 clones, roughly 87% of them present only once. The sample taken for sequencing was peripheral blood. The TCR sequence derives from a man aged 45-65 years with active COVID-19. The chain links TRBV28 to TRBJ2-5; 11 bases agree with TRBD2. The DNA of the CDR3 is TGTGCCAGCAGTTTATCCCAGCCTAGCGGGGGGACCCGGGAGACCCAGTACTTC. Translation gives CASSLSQPSGGTRETQYF.